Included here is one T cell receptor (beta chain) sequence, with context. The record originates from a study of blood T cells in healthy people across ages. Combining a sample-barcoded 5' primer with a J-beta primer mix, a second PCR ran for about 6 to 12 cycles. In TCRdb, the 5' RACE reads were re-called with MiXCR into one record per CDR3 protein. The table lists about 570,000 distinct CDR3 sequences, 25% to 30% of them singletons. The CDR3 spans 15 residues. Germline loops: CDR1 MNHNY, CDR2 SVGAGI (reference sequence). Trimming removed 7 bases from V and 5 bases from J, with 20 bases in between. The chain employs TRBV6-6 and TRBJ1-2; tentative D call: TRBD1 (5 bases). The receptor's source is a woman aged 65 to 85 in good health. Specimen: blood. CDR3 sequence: CASIRGNDGRYGYTF. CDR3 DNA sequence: TGTGCCAGCATTAGGGGCAATGACGGGAGATATGGCTACACCTTC.